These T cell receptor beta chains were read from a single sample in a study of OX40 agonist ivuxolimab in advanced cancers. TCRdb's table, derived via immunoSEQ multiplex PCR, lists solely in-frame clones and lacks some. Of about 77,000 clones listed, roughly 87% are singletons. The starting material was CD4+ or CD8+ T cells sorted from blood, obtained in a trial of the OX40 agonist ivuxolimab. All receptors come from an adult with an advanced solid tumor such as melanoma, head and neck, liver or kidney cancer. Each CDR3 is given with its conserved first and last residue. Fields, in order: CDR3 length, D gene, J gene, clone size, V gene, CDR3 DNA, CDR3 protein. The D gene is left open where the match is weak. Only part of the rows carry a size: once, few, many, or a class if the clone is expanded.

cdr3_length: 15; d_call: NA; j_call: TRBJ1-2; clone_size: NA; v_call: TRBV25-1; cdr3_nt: TGTGCCAGCAGTGAATACACGGGAGGGAACTATGGCTACACCTTC; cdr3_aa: CASSEYTGGNYGYTF
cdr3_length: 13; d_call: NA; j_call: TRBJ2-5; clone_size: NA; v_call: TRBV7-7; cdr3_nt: TGTGCTAGCAGCCGGGACGGACAAGAGACCCAGTACTTC; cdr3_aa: CASSRDGQETQYF
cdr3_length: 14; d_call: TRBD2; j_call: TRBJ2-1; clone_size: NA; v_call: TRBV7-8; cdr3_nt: TGTGCCAGCAGCTCCGCGGGGGCCTACAATGAGCAGTTCTTC; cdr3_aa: CASSSAGAYNEQFF
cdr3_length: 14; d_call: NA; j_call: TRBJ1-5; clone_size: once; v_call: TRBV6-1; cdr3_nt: TGTGCCAGCAGAAGATGGGGTGGCAATCAGCCCCAGCATTTT; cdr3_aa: CASRRWGGNQPQHF
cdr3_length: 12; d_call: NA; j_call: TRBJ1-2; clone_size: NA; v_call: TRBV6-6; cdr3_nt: TGTGCCAGCAGTTACTCGATAGGAGGCTACACCTTC; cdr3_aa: CASSYSIGGYTF
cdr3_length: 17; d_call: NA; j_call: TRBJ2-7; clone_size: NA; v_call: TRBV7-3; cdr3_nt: TGTGCCAGCAGCTTATATGGTCGTAGGTTATGGAGCTACGAGCAGTACTTC; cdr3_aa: CASSLYGRRLWSYEQYF
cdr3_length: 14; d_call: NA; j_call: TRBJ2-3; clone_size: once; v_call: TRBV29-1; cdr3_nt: TGCAGCGTTTGTGGGAAAGGGGGCACAGATACGCAGTATTTT; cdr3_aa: CSVCGKGGTDTQYF
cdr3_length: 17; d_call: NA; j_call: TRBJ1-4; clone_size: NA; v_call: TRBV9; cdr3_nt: TGTGCCAGCAGCAGGGATTTGCAGGACGTAACTAATGAAAAACTGTTTTTT; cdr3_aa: CASSRDLQDVTNEKLFF
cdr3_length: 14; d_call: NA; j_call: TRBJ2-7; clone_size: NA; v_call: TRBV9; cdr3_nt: TGTGCCAGCAGCCCCAGACAAGGCTCCTACGAGCAGTACTTC; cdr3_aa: CASSPRQGSYEQYF
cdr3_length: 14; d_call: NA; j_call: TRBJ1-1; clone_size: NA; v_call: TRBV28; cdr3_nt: TGTGCCAGCAGTTTACAGGGCCTTGAGACTGAAGCTTTCTTT; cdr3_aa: CASSLQGLETEAFF
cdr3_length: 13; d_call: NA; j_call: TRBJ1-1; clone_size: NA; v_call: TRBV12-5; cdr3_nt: TGTGCTAGTGGTTTGCGGAGGGACACTGAAGCTTTCTTT; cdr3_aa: CASGLRRDTEAFF
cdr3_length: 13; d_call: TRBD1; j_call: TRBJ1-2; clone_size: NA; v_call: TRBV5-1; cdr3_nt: TGCGCCAGCAGCCCGGGACAGGGTTATGGCTACACCTTC; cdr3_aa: CASSPGQGYGYTF
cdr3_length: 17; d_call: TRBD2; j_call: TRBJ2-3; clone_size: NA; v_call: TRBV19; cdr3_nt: TGTGCCAGTAGTCCCGACTTACTAGCGGGGCGCACAGATACGCAGTATTTT; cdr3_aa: CASSPDLLAGRTDTQYF
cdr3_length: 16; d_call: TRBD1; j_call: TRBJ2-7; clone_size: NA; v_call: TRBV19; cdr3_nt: TGTGCCAGTAGTATAGGGGACAGGCCAGCATCCTACGAGCAGTACTTC; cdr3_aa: CASSIGDRPASYEQYF
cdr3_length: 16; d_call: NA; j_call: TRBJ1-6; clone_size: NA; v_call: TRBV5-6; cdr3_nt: TGTGCCAGCAGCTTGAGAATGACGACCCCAATTTCACCCCTCCACTTT; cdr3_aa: CASSLRMTTPISPLHF
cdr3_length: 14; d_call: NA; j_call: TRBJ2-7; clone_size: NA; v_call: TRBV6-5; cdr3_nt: TGTGCCAGCAGTCTCGAAGGGGCCCACTACGAGCAGTACTTC; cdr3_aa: CASSLEGAHYEQYF
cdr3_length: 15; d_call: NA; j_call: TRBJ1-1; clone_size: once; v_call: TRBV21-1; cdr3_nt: TGTGCCAGCAGCAAAAGGGTGGAAGAGAACACTGAAGCTTTCTTT; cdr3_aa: CASSKRVEENTEAFF
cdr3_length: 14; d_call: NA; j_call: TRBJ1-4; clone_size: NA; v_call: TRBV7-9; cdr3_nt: TGTGCCAGCAGCCTGGCGACAGGCGCTGAAAAACTGTTTTTT; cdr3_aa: CASSLATGAEKLFF
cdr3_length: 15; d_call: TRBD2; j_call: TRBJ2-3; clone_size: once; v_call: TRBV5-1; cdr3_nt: TGCGCCAGCGGTCTTAGCGGGGGGCCGATGGATACGCAGTATTTT; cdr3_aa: CASGLSGGPMDTQYF
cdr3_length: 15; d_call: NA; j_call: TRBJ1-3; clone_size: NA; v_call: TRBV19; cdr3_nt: TGTGCCAGTAGTATAAGTGCGAGCTCTGGAAACACCATATATTTT; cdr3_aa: CASSISASSGNTIYF
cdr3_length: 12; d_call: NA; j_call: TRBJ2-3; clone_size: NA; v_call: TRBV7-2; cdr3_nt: TGTGCCAGCAGCTTAGGCACAGATACGCAGTATTTT; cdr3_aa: CASSLGTDTQYF
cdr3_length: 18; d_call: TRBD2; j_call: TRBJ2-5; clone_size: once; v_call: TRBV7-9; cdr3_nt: TGTGCCAGCAGCTTAGAGTTTGGACTAGCGGGGGGTACGGAGACCCAGTACTTC; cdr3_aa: CASSLEFGLAGGTETQYF
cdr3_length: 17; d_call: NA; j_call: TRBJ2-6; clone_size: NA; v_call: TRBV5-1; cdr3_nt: TGCGCCAGCAGCCCGATGGCCGGAATGGCTGGGGCCAACGTCCTGACTTTC; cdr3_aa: CASSPMAGMAGANVLTF
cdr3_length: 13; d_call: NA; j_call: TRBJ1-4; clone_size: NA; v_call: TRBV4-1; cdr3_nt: TGCGCCAGCAGCCAATGGAGAGGGGAAAAACTGTTTTTT; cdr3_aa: CASSQWRGEKLFF
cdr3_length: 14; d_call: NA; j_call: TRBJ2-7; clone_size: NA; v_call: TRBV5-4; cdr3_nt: TGTGCCAGCAGCTTGATGGACAGAATAAACGAGCAGTACTTC; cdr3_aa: CASSLMDRINEQYF
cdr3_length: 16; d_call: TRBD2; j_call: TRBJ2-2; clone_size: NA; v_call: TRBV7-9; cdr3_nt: TGTGCCAGCAGCCTCTACGGGGGGATCATCACCGGGGAGCTGTTTTTT; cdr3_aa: CASSLYGGIITGELFF
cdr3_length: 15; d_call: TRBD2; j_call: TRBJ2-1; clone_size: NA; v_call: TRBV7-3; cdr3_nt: TGTGCCAGCAGCTTAAGGCAGGGAGGGTACAATGAGCAGTTCTTC; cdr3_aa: CASSLRQGGYNEQFF
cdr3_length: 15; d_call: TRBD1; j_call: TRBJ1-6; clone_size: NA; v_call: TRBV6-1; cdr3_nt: TGTGCCAGCAGTGAACGGACAGGGGGCGTTTCACCCCTCCACTTT; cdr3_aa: CASSERTGGVSPLHF
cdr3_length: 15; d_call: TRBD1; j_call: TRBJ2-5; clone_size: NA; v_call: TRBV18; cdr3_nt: TGTGCCAGCTCACCAAAAGGACAGGGGGAAAGCGCCCAGTACTTC; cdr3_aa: CASSPKGQGESAQYF
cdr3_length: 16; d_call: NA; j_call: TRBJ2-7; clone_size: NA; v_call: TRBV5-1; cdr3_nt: TGCGCCAGCAGCGCGACGCCCCAGGGGTCGCCCTACGAGCAGTACTTC; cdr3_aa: CASSATPQGSPYEQYF
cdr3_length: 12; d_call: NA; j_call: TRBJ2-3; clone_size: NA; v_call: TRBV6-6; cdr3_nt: TGTGCCAGCAGCCCGACTTCAGATACGCAGTATTTT; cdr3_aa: CASSPTSDTQYF
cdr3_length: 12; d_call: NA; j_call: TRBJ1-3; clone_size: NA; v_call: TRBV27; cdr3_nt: TGTGCCAGCATTTCGGCCGGAAACACCATATATTTT; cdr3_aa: CASISAGNTIYF
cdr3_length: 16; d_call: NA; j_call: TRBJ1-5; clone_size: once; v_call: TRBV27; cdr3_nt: TGTGCCAGCAGTCCGCACTCCGGGAGTGGCAATCAGCCCCAGCATTTT; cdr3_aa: CASSPHSGSGNQPQHF
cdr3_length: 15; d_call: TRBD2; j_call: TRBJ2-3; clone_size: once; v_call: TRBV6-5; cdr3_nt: TGTGCCAGCAGTACGGGACTAGCGGTTTCAGATACGCAGTATTTT; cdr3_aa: CASSTGLAVSDTQYF
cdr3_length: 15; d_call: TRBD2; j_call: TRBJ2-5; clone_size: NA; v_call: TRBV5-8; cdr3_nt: TGTGCCAGCAGCACCGGGACTAGCGTTACGGAGACCCAGTACTTC; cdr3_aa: CASSTGTSVTETQYF
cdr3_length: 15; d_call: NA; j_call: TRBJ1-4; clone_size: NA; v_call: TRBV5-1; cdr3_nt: TGCGCCAGCAGGACTACCGCGGAACTAAATGAAAAACTGTTTTTT; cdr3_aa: CASRTTAELNEKLFF
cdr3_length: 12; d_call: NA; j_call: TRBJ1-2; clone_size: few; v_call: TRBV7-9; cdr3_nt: TGTGCCAGCAGCCCAGGGGTCTATGGCTACACCTTC; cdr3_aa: CASSPGVYGYTF